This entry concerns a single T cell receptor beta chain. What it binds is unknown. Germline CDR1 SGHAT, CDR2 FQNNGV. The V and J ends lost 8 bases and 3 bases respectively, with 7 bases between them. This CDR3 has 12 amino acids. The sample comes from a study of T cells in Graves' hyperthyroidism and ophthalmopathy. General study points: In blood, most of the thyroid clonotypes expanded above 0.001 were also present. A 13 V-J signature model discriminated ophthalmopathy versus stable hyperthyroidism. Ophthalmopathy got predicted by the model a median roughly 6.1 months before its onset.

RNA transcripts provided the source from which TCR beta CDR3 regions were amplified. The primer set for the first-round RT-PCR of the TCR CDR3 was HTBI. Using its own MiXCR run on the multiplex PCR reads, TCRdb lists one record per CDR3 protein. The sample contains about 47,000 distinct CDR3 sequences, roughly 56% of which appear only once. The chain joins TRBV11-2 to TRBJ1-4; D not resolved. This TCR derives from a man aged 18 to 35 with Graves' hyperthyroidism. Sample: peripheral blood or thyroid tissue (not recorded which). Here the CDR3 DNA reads TGTGCCAGCGGCCCATCTAATGAAAAACTGTTTTTT. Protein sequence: CASGPSNEKLFF.